This entry lists 21 T cell receptor beta chains sequenced from one sample in a study of shared T cell receptors in the human thymus. TCRdb's copy holds only in-frame clones and misses some; the assay was immunoSEQ multiplex PCR. The repertoire holds hundreds of thousands of clones, with about 90% as singletons. These data also featured in a second study, about human thymus T cells.

Specimen: thymocytes. All receptors come from a boy younger than two with a congenital heart defect.

The V gene is TRBV27, the J gene TRBJ1-5; no clear D gene. The CDR3 has 16 amino acids. The germline V gene encodes CDR1 MNHEY and CDR2 SMNVEV (reference sequence). V lost 5 bases and J lost 0, with 14 bases in between. CDR3 coding DNA: TGTGCCAGCAGTCCGAGGGAGAACAATAGCAATCAGCCCCAGCATTTT. Translated: CASSPRENNSNQPQHF.

The V gene is TRBV12-2, the J gene TRBJ2-7; the D call TRBD2 from the table was never checked on the DNA. TRBV12-2 is a pseudogene segment. The CDR3 loop spans 15 amino acids. The CDR3 here is CASRLARGLGYEQYF. Written as DNA, the CDR3 is TGTGCAAGTCGCTTAGCGCGGGGACTAGGCTACGAGCAGTACTTC.

This clone appeared a single time. This chain links TRBV1 with TRBJ1-1. TRBV1 is recorded as a pseudogene. The CDR3 contains 18 residues. CDR3 protein: CTSSQYPRALGMNTEAFF. The CDR3 DNA is TGCACCAGCAGCCAATACCCGCGGGCCCTCGGCATGAACACTGAAGCTTTCTTT.

V is TRBV2 and J is TRBJ2-5, with 9 bases fitting TRBD1. Germline assignment: CDR1 SNHLY and CDR2 FYNNEI. The CDR3 extends over 15 amino acids. With V trimmed by 7 bases and J by 5 bases, 11 bases remained unmatched. The CDR3 protein is CASKDKGQGHETQYF. CDR3 DNA: TGTGCCAGCAAAGACAAGGGACAGGGACATGAGACCCAGTACTTC.

In its sample, this clone was seen a few times. The gene calls are TRBV19 and TRBJ2-2, with TRBD1 matching 8 bases. CDR1 and CDR2 from the germline V gene are LNHDA and SQIVND (reference sequence). This CDR3 is built from 15 residues. V was clipped by 0 bases and J by 5 bases; unmatched bases: 2. The CDR3 is CASSIDRTGTGELFF. CDR3 nucleotide sequence: TGTGCCAGTAGTATAGATCGGACAGGGACCGGGGAGCTGTTTTTT.

The J gene is TRBJ2-1, the V gene TRBV10-3; 7 positions agree with TRBD2. The CDR3 is made up of 16 amino acids. In germline, CDR1 is ENHRY, CDR2 SYGVKD. Trimming removed 2 bases from V and 3 bases from J; junction bases left unmatched: 7. Here the CDR3 DNA reads TGTGCCATCAGTGAGAGGGAGGGCCTCATCTACAATGAGCAGTTCTTC. Protein product: CAISEREGLIYNEQFF.

This clone showed up just a few times. This chain joins TRBV5-6 and TRBJ1-1; D is unresolved. The CDR3 runs to 15 residues. Looked up from germline, CDR1 is SGHDT and CDR2 is YYEEEE. V was pared by 0 bases and J by 3 bases, with 12 bases between. CDR3 residues: CASSLARWQYTEAFF. Written as DNA, the CDR3 is TGTGCCAGCAGCTTGGCCAGGTGGCAGTACACTGAAGCTTTCTTT.

V usage is TRBV4-3 and J usage is TRBJ2-7; the match to TRBD2 covers 16 bases. Unmatched junction bases numbered 7, after V lost 1 base and J lost 4 bases. This CDR3 region has 18 residues. Germline V gene data show CDR1 as LGHNA and CDR2 as YSLEER. CDR3 nucleotide sequence: TGCGCCAGCAGCCAAGTAGGGGGACTAGCGGGGGGGCAGTACGAGCAGTACTTC. Its translation is CASSQVGGLAGGQYEQYF.

The chain combines TRBV25-1 with TRBJ1-1; 10 nucleotides align to TRBD1. Germline values: CDR1 MGHDK, CDR2 SYGVNS. The junction had 6 bases not matched to a gene; V was cut back by 7 bases and J by 4 bases. The CDR3 totals 14 residues. Here the CDR3 reads CASTGTGAPTEAFF. For the CDR3, the DNA is TGTGCCAGCACCGGGACAGGGGCACCCACTGAAGCTTTCTTT.

This chain joins TRBV7-3 and TRBJ2-1, with TRBD2 matching 14 bases. Germline-derived CDR1 and CDR2 are SGHTA and FQGTGA. The CDR3 consists of 16 residues. The V and J ends lost 5 bases and 6 bases, in that order; junction bases with no gene match: 6. The CDR3 reads CASSPGLAGGTNEQFF. The CDR3, as DNA: TGTGCCAGCAGCCCTGGACTAGCGGGGGGCACCAATGAGCAGTTCTTC.

This clone was seen just once. This chain joins TRBV18 and TRBJ1-4; 7 bases agree with TRBD1. This CDR3 spans 18 amino acids. Germline assignment: CDR1 KGHSH and CDR2 LQKENI. Losses at the gene ends were 0 bases for V and 2 bases for J; bases not matched to a gene: 9. For the CDR3, the DNA is TGTGCCAGCTCACCACCGGACAGGTCGGTGAGGACTAATGAAAAACTGTTTTTT. This encodes CASSPPDRSVRTNEKLFF.

The chain uses TRBV10-3 and TRBJ2-1; D may be TRBD1 (5 bases). The CDR3 totals 12 residues. Per germline, CDR1 ENHRY and CDR2 SYGVKD. V gave up 2 bases and J gave up 10 bases, with 9 bases separating them. The CDR3 reads CAISERGCEQFF. CDR3 coding DNA: TGTGCCATCAGTGAGAGGGGATGCGAGCAGTTCTTC.

This chain connects TRBV27 to TRBJ2-7; maybe TRBD1 (6 bases). Trimming removed 2 bases from V and 2 bases from J, with 16 bases in between. This CDR3 contains 16 residues. The germline V gene encodes CDR1 MNHEY and CDR2 SMNVEV (reference sequence). The CDR3 DNA sequence: TGTGCCAGCAGTTTAAGGGACACCCAGCGCCCCTACGAGCAGTACTTC. It is translated as CASSLRDTQRPYEQYF.

A few counts support this clone. The rearrangement joins TRBV28 to TRBJ1-5, with TRBD1 as a possible D gene (5 bases). CDR1 and CDR2 from the germline V gene are MDHEN and SYDVKM. V gave up 7 bases and J gave up 4 bases, with 17 bases separating them. CDR3 length: 15 residues. CDR3 bases: TGTGCCAGCATCCCTCAGGGTCTTCGGAATCAGCCCCAGCATTTT. Translation: CASIPQGLRNQPQHF.

This sequence joins TRBV10-3 and TRBJ2-1, with TRBD2 matching over 7 bases. Germline-derived CDR1 and CDR2 are ENHRY and SYGVKD. Trimming cost V 4 bases and J 1 base; bases outside gene matches: 7. CDR3 length: 16 amino acids. CDR3 protein: CAISGLAGDSYNEQFF. CDR3 bases: TGTGCCATCAGTGGTTTGGCGGGAGATTCCTACAATGAGCAGTTCTTC.

CDR3: CASDSPPDTQYF. The CDR3 region has the DNA TGTGCCAGCGACTCTCCCCCAGATACGCAGTATTTT. The chain employs TRBV11-2 and TRBJ2-3; D unresolved. The CDR3 consists of 12 residues. The germline V gene has CDR1 SGHAT and CDR2 FQNNGV. V lost 8 bases and J lost 4, with 10 bases in between.

The chain recombines TRBV11-3 with TRBJ2-2; the D gene is possibly TRBD1 (5 bases). The germline gives CDR1 SGHNT, CDR2 YENEEA. V lost 3 bases, J lost 1 base, and 15 bases lay in between. The CDR3 has 17 residues. CDR3 in DNA: TGTGCCAGCAGCTTCCTAACAGGCCAGGGGAACACCGGGGAGCTGTTTTTT. Translation: CASSFLTGQGNTGELFF. Full variable domain (outside the CDR3, taken from reference TRBV11-3 and TRBJ2-2): EAGVVQSPRYKIIEKKQPVAFWCNPISGHNTLYWYLQNLGQGPELLIRYENEEAVDDSQLPKDRFSAERLKGVDSTLKIQPAELGDSAVYLCASSFLTGQGNTGELFFGEGSRLTVL.

This chain joins TRBV9 and TRBJ1-5; TRBD1 might be the D (5 bases). The CDR3 spans 15 residues. V lost 4 bases, J lost 4 bases, and 15 bases lay in between. Germline assignment: CDR1 SGDLS and CDR2 YYNGEE. The CDR3 loop is CASSLGAGKNQPQHF. In nucleotides, the CDR3 is TGTGCCAGCAGCCTAGGGGCAGGGAAAAATCAGCCCCAGCATTTT.

V usage is TRBV9 and J usage is TRBJ2-7; TRBD1 aligns across 8 bases. V shed 3 bases, J shed 1 base, and the junction held 6 bases outside the gene matches. This CDR3 is built from 15 residues. The V gene's germline CDR1 is SGDLS and CDR2 YYNGEE. CDR3 coding DNA: TGTGCCAGCAGCGCCGGGACAGGACCGTCCTACGAGCAGTACTTC. It is translated as CASSAGTGPSYEQYF.

This chain uses TRBV19 with TRBJ1-3; TRBD1 is a possible D gene (6 bases). Germline CDR1 LNHDA, CDR2 SQIVND (reference sequence). The CDR3 runs to 16 residues. V was clipped by 5 bases and J by 2 bases, with 16 bases between them. DNA for the CDR3: TGTGCCAGTAGTTTAACACAGGGTAGCGCTGGAAACACCATATATTTT. Translation gives CASSLTQGSAGNTIYF.

The V call is TRBV27, the J call TRBJ2-6; 7 bases fit TRBD2. The J segment lost 4 bases and the V segment lost 7 bases, leaving 10 bases of the junction unmatched. The CDR3 is 16 amino acids. Germline loops: CDR1 MNHEY, CDR2 SMNVEV (reference sequence). The CDR3, as DNA: TGTGCCAGCAAACCCCCGGGGGGTTTCGGGGCCAACGTCCTGACTTTC. It encodes CASKPPGGFGANVLTF. The full variable domain, with the rest looked up from reference TRBV27 and TRBJ2-6, is EAQVTQNPRYLITVTGKKLTVTCSQNMNHEYMSWYRQDPGLGLRQIYYSMNVEVTDKGDVPEGYKVSRKEKRNFPLILESPSPNQTSLYFCASKPPGGFGANVLTFGAGSRLTVL.